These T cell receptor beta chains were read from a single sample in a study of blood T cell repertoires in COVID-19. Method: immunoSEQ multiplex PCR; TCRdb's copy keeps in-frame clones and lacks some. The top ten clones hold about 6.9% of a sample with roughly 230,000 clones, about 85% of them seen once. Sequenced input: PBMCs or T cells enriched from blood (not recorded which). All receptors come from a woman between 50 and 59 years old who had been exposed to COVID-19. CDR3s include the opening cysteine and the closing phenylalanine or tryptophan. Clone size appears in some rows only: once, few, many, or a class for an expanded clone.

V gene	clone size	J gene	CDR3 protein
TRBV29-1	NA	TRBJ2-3	CSAVVLITDTQYF
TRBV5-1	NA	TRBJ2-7	CASSATGQGARSLYEQYF
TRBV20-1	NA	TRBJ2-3	CSALLGDTQYF
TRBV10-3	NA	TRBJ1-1	CAISPPGGVNTEAFF
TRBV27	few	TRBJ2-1	CASSLGQYNEQFF
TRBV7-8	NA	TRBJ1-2	CASSDGTFYGYTF
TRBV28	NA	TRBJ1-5	CASSSVSRQPQHF
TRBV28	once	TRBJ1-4	CASSQTSGTFNEKLFF
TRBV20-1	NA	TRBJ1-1	CSAPTHEAFF
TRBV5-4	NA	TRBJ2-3	CASSAGLNTDTQYF
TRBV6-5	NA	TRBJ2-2	CASSYLRNTGELFF
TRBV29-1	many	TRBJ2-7	CSVTPGQGSEQYF
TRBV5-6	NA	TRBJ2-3	CASSLTLRTDTQYF
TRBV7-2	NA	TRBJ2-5	CASSPRLAGETQYF
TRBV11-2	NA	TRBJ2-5	CASSLDRNREETQYF
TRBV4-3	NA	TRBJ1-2	CASSQWKTGGVRGYTF
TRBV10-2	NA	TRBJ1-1	CASRPTDRLNTEAFF
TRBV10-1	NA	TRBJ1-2	CASSESGASIDGYTF
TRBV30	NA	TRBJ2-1	CAWSEITGSGQFF
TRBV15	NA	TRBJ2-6	CATSRDRGLRGSGANVLTF
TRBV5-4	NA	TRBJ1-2	CASSSPGQGRGGYTF
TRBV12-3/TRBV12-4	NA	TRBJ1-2	CASSHREGYGYTF
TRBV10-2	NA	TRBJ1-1	CASSEGQANMNTEAFF
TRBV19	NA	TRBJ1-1	CASSFRTGGSNTEAFF
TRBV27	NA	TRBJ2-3	CASSWTGSTDTQYF
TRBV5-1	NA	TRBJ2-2	CASTPLQGAGELFF
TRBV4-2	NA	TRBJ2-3	CASSQDWSSGYTDTQYF
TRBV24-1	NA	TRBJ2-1	CATSVAGAGNEQFF
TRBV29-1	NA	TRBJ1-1	CSVAGVPTEAFF